One sample yielded the 26 T cell receptor beta chains listed below, sequenced in a study of T cells in Graves' hyperthyroidism and ophthalmopathy. Amplification of TCR beta CDR3 regions was performed using RNA transcripts as template. The study used the HTBI primer set for a first-round RT-PCR of the TCR CDR3. TCRdb independently ran MiXCR on the multiplex PCR reads; one entry per CDR3 protein. Among 300,000 to 400,000 distinct CDR3 sequences, 15% to 20% were seen once, and the ten largest hold approximately 49%. Sequenced material: blood. These receptors were collected from a woman aged 50 to 65 with Graves' hyperthyroidism.

In this sample, this clonotype turned up many times. V is TRBV28 and J is TRBJ1-2; 8 bases match TRBD1. Germline CDR1 is MDHEN and CDR2 is SYDVKM. After removal of 6 bases from V and 6 bases from J, the junction contained 9 bases not matched to a gene. The CDR3 loop spans 14 amino acids. The CDR3 DNA is TGTGCCAGCAGCTTCCGGCAGGGGGCGCATGGCTACACCTTC. The encoded protein is CASSFRQGAHGYTF.

This clonotype was observed at least ten times. The V call is TRBV3-1, the J call TRBJ2-5; D gene uncertain. The germline CDR1 and CDR2 sequences are LGHDT and YNNKEL (reference sequence). Trimming pared 0 bases from V and 2 bases from J, leaving 7 bases between. CDR3 size: 14 residues. CDR3: CASSQDTTQETQYF. CDR3 sequence (DNA): TGTGCCAGCAGCCAAGACACGACACAAGAGACCCAGTACTTC.

Ten or more counts support this clonotype. The genes are TRBV12-5 and TRBJ2-5, with D possibly matching TRBD2 (6 bases). This CDR3 spans 14 amino acids. The V end lost 7 bases, the J end lost 4 bases, and 16 bases lay between the germline ends. The V gene's germline CDR1 is LGHNT and CDR2 FRNRAP. The CDR3 DNA sequence: TGTGCTAGTGACGCGGAAGGGCGGGGAGAGACCCAGTACTTC. Protein sequence: CASDAEGRGETQYF.

This chain joins TRBV9 and TRBJ1-2, with D uncertain. V was pared by 0 bases and J by 6 bases, with 9 bases between. CDR3 size: 13 residues. Germline-derived CDR1 and CDR2 are SGDLS and YYNGEE. CDR3 nucleotide sequence: TGTGCCAGCAGCGTAGGTCTTATGGATGGCTACACCTTC. It translates to CASSVGLMDGYTF.

This clonotype has at least ten counts. The CDR3 nucleotides read TGTGCCACCAGTGATTCGGCTAGCGGGGTGGAGACCCAGTACTTC. Translating it yields CATSDSASGVETQYF. The chain is built from TRBV24-1 and TRBJ2-5; the match to TRBD2 covers 9 bases. The CDR3 runs to 15 residues. The V segment lost 2 bases and the J segment 5 bases; nucleotides outside the gene matches: 5. From germline, CDR1 is KGHDR and CDR2 SFDVKD.

In this sample, this clonotype turned up a few times. The CDR3 DNA sequence: TGTGCCAGCAGCCTGGTTGGTGGGGCCAACGTCCTGACTTTC. Translating gives CASSLVGGANVLTF. The J gene is TRBJ2-6, the V gene TRBV7-3; D is unresolved. The germline V gene encodes CDR1 SGHTA and CDR2 FQGTGA. The CDR3 totals 14 residues. With 5 bases removed from V and 3 bases from J, the gap between germline ends came to 8 bases.

This clonotype was counted ten times or more. The rearrangement links TRBV3-1 to TRBJ2-5; no reliable D call. Trimming stripped 1 base from V and 5 bases from J, with 8 bases between. Germline values: CDR1 LGHDT, CDR2 YNNKEL (reference sequence). The CDR3 is made up of 13 amino acids. CDR3 coding DNA: TGTGCCAGCAGCCAAGTCCCTGGGGAGACCCAGTACTTC. This translates into CASSQVPGETQYF.

This clonotype came up many times. The chain joins TRBV15 to TRBJ2-1; TRBD2 matches 9 bases. The CDR3 consists of 16 residues. From germline, CDR1 is LNHNV and CDR2 YYDKDF (reference sequence). V lost 0 bases and J lost 5; bases outside the gene matches: 5. The CDR3 coding sequence is TGTGCCACCAGCAGAGAGCGGGAGGGCCGGAACAATGAGCAGTTCTTC. It yields the protein CATSREREGRNNEQFF.

This clonotype was seen only a few times. This chain uses TRBV5-1 with TRBJ1-6, with no clear D. The CDR3 runs 15 residues. The germline V gene encodes CDR1 SGHRS and CDR2 YFSETQ. V shed 0 bases and J shed 5 bases, with 9 bases lying between them. CDR3 sequence reads: CASSLVGYNNSPLHF. Written as DNA, the CDR3 is TGCGCCAGCAGCTTGGTAGGATATAATAATTCACCCCTCCACTTT.

The chain couples TRBV19 to TRBJ1-2; D gene uncertain. V was clipped by 3 bases and J by 3 bases, with 11 bases between them. The CDR3 loop spans 14 amino acids. CDR1 is LNHDA, CDR2 SQIVND, per germline (reference sequence). CDR3 in amino acids: CASSIAQNDYGYTF. The DNA of the CDR3 is TGTGCCAGTAGTATCGCCCAGAATGACTATGGCTACACCTTC.

This clonotype has more than one count but fewer than ten. The rearrangement uses TRBV6-1 and TRBJ2-3, with 8 positions matching TRBD2. CDR3 size: 16 residues. CDR1 and CDR2 from the germline V gene are MNHNS and SASEGT. V trimming: 3 bases; J trimming: 6 bases; junction bases outside the gene matches: 11. The CDR3 DNA sequence: TGTGCCAGCAGTGATCCTACTAGCGGTGCGCGGGATACGCAGTATTTT. Translating it yields CASSDPTSGARDTQYF.

This clonotype was detected only a few times. The genes are TRBV7-9 and TRBJ2-1; TRBD2 agrees at 7 bases. The J segment lost 0 bases and the V segment lost 8 bases, leaving 4 bases of the junction unmatched. Germline assignment: CDR1 SEHNR and CDR2 FQNEAQ (reference sequence). CDR3 length: 14 amino acids. CDR3 nucleotides: TGTGCCAGCCGGGGGGAGAGCTCCTACAATGAGCAGTTCTTC. It yields the protein CASRGESSYNEQFF.

The V and J genes are TRBV30 and TRBJ1-5, with 7 bases aligning to TRBD1. With 4 bases clipped from V and 4 bases from J, the junction kept 7 bases outside the gene matches. The CDR3 is 14 amino acids. Germline CDR1 is GTSNPN and CDR2 is SVGIG (reference sequence). CDR3 sequence: CAWTKAGGNQPQHF. Written as DNA, the CDR3 is TGTGCCTGGACTAAGGCAGGGGGTAATCAGCCCCAGCATTTT.

The sample holds many counts of this clonotype. V usage is TRBV20-1 and J usage is TRBJ2-5; 7 bases map to TRBD2. J gave up 4 bases and V 0 bases, and 2 bases lay outside the gene matches. Germline assignment: CDR1 DFQATT and CDR2 SNEGSKA (reference sequence). The CDR3 sequence is 13 residues long. The CDR3 reads CSARDGGRETQYF. CDR3 nucleotides: TGCAGTGCTAGAGATGGCGGGAGAGAGACCCAGTACTTC.

This rearrangement joins TRBV5-1 to TRBJ1-2; D is possibly TRBD1 (5 bases). Germline CDR1 is SGHRS and CDR2 is YFSETQ. There are 14 residues in the CDR3. With 4 bases removed from V and 10 bases from J, the gap between germline ends came to 20 bases. CDR3 sequence reads: CASSIPTVLADYTF. CDR3 nucleotides: TGCGCCAGCAGCATCCCGACAGTACTAGCGGACTACACCTTC.

V gene TRBV20-1 combines with J gene TRBJ2-4; the D gene is possibly TRBD2 (6 bases). V lost 3 bases to trimming and J lost 8 bases, with 17 bases between them. CDR1 is DFQATT and CDR2 is SNEGSKA in the germline V gene (reference sequence). This CDR3 spans 14 amino acids. The CDR3, as DNA: TGCAGTGCTAGTGTAGCGGAGAGGATGGACATTCAGTACTTC. Amino acid sequence: CSASVAERMDIQYF.

CDR3 residues: CASSLQGATGEQFF. The DNA for the CDR3 is TGTGCCAGTAGTCTCCAGGGGGCAACAGGCGAGCAGTTCTTC. This sequence joins TRBV19 and TRBJ2-1; the match to TRBD1 covers 8 bases. Germline CDR1 and CDR2: LNHDA and SQIVND (reference sequence). Losses at the gene ends were 5 bases for V and 10 bases for J; bases not matched to a gene: 10. This CDR3 comprises 14 residues.

A few counts support this clonotype. V and J are TRBV20-1 and TRBJ2-7; 8 positions match TRBD2. Germline assignment: CDR1 DFQATT and CDR2 SNEGSKA (reference sequence). The CDR3 loop spans 15 amino acids. V lost 1 base, J lost 5 bases, and 10 bases stayed unmatched. CDR3 region: CSARVHRRGVDEQYF. CDR3 in DNA: TGCAGTGCTAGAGTCCATAGGCGGGGGGTCGACGAGCAGTACTTC.

This clonotype was seen many times. This chain links TRBV5-1 with TRBJ1-4; the D is unclear. The CDR3 consists of 16 residues. Trimming removed 0 bases from V and 7 bases from J, with 16 bases in between. Germline V CDR1 and CDR2: SGHRS, YFSETQ. CDR3 DNA sequence: TGCGCCAGCAGCTTGGGGATCGAGGGTTGGAGTGAAAAACTGTTTTTT. This sequence encodes CASSLGIEGWSEKLFF.

The chain is built from TRBV2 and TRBJ1-6, with D uncertain. The CDR3 totals 15 residues. Trimming left V 8 bases short and J 0 bases short, with 11 bases between. The V gene's germline CDR1 is SNHLY and CDR2 FYNNEI. DNA for the CDR3: TGTGCCAGCGGGCCGGAGAGCTCCTATAATTCACCCCTCCACTTT. Translated: CASGPESSYNSPLHF.

This clonotype was observed at least ten times. The chain combines TRBV7-8 with TRBJ2-3; TRBD2 matches at 8 bases. V lost 4 bases to trimming and J lost 5 bases; unmatched junction nucleotides: 11. The CDR3 is made up of 16 amino acids. The germline V gene has CDR1 SGHVS and CDR2 FQNEAQ. In DNA form, the CDR3 reads TGTGCCAGCAGCTCCGAACCGGGACTAGGGCAAGATACGCAGTATTTT. Translating gives CASSSEPGLGQDTQYF.

At least ten counts were recorded for this clonotype. The chain carries TRBV6-6 and TRBJ1-5, with 7 positions matching TRBD1. CDR3 length: 15 residues. The junction had 9 bases not matched to a gene; V was cut back by 2 bases and J by 8 bases. Germline CDR1 is MNHNY and CDR2 is SVGAGI (reference sequence). DNA of the CDR3: TGTGCCAGCAGTTACCGACAGGGTATGGTGGAGCCCCAGCATTTT. This encodes CASSYRQGMVEPQHF.

This clonotype was detected a few times. The chain combines TRBV2 with TRBJ2-3, with TRBD2 identical over 7 bases. The CDR3 has 13 amino acids. CDR1 SNHLY and CDR2 FYNNEI come from the germline V gene. Unmatched junction bases numbered 8, after V lost 6 bases and J lost 8 bases. CDR3 amino acids: CASRSDGGGTQYF. CDR3 bases: TGTGCCAGCAGATCCGATGGCGGGGGTACGCAGTATTTT.

The V and J genes are TRBV4-2 and TRBJ2-7, with D unclear. The length of the CDR3 is 15 residues. The V end lost 0 bases, the J end lost 7 bases, and 16 bases lay between the germline ends. The germline gives CDR1 LGHNA, CDR2 YNFKEQ. The CDR3 bases are TGTGCCAGCAGCCAAGAGATGTCGGGTCCTCTGGAGCAGTACTTC. Translating gives CASSQEMSGPLEQYF.

The chain couples TRBV12-3 or TRBV12-4 to TRBJ2-2; D might be TRBD2 (7 bases). V was pared by 3 bases and J by 5 bases, with 13 bases between. CDR3 size: 15 residues. CDR3 region: CASSLGGAGTGELFF. The CDR3, as DNA: TGTGCCAGCAGTTTGGGGGGGGCCGGGACCGGGGAGCTGTTTTTT.

The V and J genes are TRBV29-1 and TRBJ1-1; 8 bases are a match to TRBD1. Germline V gene sequence: CDR1 SQVTM, CDR2 ANQGSEA. Losses at the gene ends were 7 bases for V and 5 bases for J; bases not matched to a gene: 6. This CDR3 region has 12 residues. DNA of the CDR3: TGCAGCGCCAGGACAGGGAAAACTGAAGCTTTCTTT. This sequence encodes CSARTGKTEAFF.